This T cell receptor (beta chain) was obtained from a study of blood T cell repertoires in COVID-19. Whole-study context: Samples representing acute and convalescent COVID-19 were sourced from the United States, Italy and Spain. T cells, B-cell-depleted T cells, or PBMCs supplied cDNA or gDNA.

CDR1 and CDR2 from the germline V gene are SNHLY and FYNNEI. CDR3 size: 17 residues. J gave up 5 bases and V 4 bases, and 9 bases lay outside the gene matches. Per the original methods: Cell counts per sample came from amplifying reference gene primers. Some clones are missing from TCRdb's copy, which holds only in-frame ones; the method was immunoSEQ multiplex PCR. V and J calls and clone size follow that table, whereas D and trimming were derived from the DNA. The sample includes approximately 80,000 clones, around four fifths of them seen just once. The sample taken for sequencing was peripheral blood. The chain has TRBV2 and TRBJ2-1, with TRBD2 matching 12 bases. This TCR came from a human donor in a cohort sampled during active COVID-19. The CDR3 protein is CASSGLAGGRLNNEQFF. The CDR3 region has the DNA TGTGCCAGCAGTGGGCTAGCGGGGGGGCGTTTGAACAATGAGCAGTTCTTC.